The TCR beta chain described here comes from a study of regulatory T cells in long-lasting Graves disease. Looking at the study overall: The study counted Graves' disease as persistent given over 5 years of antithyroid drugs and positive TSH receptor antibodies.

Arm-PCR of CDR3 regions with iRepertoire HTBI primers generated TCR beta libraries. From the multiplex PCR reads, TCRdb called clonotypes with MiXCR, one entry per CDR3 protein. The table includes about 310,000 distinct CDR3 sequences, around 20% detected once. In its sample, this clonotype was seen many times. Antigen specificity is unknown. The time point denotes: persistent/refractory GD, antithyroid drugs over 5 years with positive TRAb. Generation of the TCR library employed RNA extracted from PBMCs. Graves' disease diagnoses used American Thyroid Association guidelines. Germline CDR1 MNHEY, CDR2 SMNVEV (reference sequence). The CDR3 runs to 14 residues. The V end lost 10 bases, the J end lost 1 base, and 13 bases lay between the germline ends. The study, taken as a whole, reports: Persistent disease was characterized by preferential usage of TRBV28, TRBJ1-2 and TRBJ2-5.

The TCR sequence derives from a female donor with Graves disease. The chain uses TRBV27 and TRBJ2-2, with a possible D match to TRBD1 (5 bases). Specimen: peripheral blood mononuclear cells (PBMCs), collected when the disease was refractory, from a patient treated with antithyroid drugs. The CDR3 sequence is CAIVGQGNTGELFF. The DNA for the CDR3 is TGTGCCATCGTGGGGCAGGGGAACACCGGGGAGCTGTTTTTT.